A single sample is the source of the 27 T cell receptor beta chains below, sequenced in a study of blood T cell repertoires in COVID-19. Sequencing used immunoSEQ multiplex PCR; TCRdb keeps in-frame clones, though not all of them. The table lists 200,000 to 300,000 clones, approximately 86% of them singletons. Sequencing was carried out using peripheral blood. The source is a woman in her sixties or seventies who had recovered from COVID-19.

This chain's CDR3 is CASRTGQFFEQYF. The CDR3 nucleotides are TGTGCCAGCAGGACAGGGCAGTTCTTCGAGCAGTACTTC. The V call is TRBV7-9, the J call TRBJ2-7, with TRBD1 matching 7 bases. Germline CDR1 SEHNR, CDR2 FQNEAQ (reference sequence). The CDR3 contains 13 residues. V lost 6 bases to trimming and J lost 6 bases; unmatched junction nucleotides: 8.

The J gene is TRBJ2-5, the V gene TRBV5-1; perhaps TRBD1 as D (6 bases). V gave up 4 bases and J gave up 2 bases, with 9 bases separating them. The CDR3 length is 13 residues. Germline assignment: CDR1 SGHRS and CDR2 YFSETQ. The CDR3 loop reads CASSTGTQETQYF. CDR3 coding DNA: TGCGCCAGCAGCACAGGGACACAAGAGACCCAGTACTTC.

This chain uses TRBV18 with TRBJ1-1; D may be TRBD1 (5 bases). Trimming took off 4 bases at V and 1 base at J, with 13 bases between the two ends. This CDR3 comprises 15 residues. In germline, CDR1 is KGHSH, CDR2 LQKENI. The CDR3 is CASSLTPQGNTEAFF. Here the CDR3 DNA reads TGTGCCAGCTCACTGACACCTCAGGGGAACACTGAAGCTTTCTTT. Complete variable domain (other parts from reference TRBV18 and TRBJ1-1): NAGVMQNPRHLVRRRGQEARLRCSPMKGHSHVYWYRQLPEEGLKFMVYLQKENIIDESGMPKERFSAEFPKEGPSILRIQQVVRGDSAAYFCASSLTPQGNTEAFFGQGTRLTVV.

CDR3 sequence: CASSHGLARDEQFF. CDR3 coding DNA: TGTGCCAGCAGCCACGGACTAGCGCGGGATGAGCAGTTCTTC. This chain connects TRBV11-2 to TRBJ2-1; 9 bases fit TRBD2. Trimming cost V 5 bases and J 8 bases; bases outside gene matches: 7. Germline V CDR1 and CDR2: SGHAT, FQNNGV. The CDR3 contains 14 residues.

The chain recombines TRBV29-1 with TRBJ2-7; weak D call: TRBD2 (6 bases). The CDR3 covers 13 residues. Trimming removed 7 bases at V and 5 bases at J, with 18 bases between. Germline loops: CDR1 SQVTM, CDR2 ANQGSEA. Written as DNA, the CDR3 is TGCAGCGCCGGAGCCGAGGGCGGGGACGAGCAGTACTTC. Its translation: CSAGAEGGDEQYF.

The CDR3 region has the DNA TGTGCCAGCAGCGTCCAGGGGGCAGCAGATACGCAGTATTTT. It encodes CASSVQGAADTQYF. The chain uses TRBV7-3 and TRBJ2-3, with 8 bases matching TRBD1. The CDR3 is 14 residues long. The ends lost 5 bases at V and 4 bases at J; junction bases unmatched: 5. Germline V gene data show CDR1 as SGHTA and CDR2 as FQGTGA.

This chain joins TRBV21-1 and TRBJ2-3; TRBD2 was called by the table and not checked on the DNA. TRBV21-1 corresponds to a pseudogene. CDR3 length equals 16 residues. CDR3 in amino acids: CASSKWPGTKADTQYF. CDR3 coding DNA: TGTGCCAGCAGCAAATGGCCCGGGACTAAAGCAGATACGCAGTATTTT.

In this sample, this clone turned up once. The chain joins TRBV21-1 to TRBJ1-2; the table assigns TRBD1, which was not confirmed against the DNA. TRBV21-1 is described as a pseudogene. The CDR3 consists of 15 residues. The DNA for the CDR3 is TGTGCCAGCAGCAAAGTGGACAATTTATGGTATGGCTACACCTTC. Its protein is CASSKVDNLWYGYTF.

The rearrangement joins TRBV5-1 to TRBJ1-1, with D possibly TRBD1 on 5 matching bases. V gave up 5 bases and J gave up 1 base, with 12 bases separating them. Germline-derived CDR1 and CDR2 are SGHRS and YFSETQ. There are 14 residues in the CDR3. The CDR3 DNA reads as TGCGCCAGCAGTTGGGGGGAATCGAACACTGAAGCTTTCTTT. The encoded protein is CASSWGESNTEAFF.

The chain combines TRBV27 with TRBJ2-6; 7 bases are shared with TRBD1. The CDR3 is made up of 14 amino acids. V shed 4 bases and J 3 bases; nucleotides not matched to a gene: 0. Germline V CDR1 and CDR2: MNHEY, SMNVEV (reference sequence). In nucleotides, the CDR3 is TGTGCCAGCAGTTACAGGGGTGGGGCCAACGTCCTGACTTTC. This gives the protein CASSYRGGANVLTF.

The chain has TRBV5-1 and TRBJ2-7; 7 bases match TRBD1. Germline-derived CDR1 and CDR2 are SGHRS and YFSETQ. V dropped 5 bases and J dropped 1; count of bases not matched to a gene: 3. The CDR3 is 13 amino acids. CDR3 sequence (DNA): TGCGCCAGCAGTACAGGGGCTTCCTACGAGCAGTACTTC. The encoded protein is CASSTGASYEQYF.

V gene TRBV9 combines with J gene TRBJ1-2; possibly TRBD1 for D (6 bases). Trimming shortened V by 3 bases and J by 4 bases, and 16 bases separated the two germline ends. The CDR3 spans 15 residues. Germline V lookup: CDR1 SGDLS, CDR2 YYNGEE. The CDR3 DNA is TGTGCCAGCAGCGCGGGCCCCCGGGACACCTATGGCTACACCTTC. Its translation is CASSAGPRDTYGYTF.

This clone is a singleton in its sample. In DNA form, the CDR3 reads TGTGCCAGCAGCCGAGGCGGGTCCTATAATTCACCCCTCCACTTT. Translation gives CASSRGGSYNSPLHF. The gene calls are TRBV7-4 and TRBJ1-6; D is unclear. The CDR3 totals 15 residues. Trimming shortened V by 5 bases and J by 1 base, and 9 bases separated the two germline ends. Germline V gene data show CDR1 as SGHVT and CDR2 as SQSDAQ.

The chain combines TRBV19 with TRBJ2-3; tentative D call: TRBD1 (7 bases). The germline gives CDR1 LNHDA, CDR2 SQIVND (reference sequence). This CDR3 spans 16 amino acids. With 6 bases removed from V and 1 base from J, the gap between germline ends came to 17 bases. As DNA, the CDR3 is TGTGCCAGTAGCCGACTAGGGGGCCAGGGCACAGATACGCAGTATTTT. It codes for CASSRLGGQGTDTQYF.

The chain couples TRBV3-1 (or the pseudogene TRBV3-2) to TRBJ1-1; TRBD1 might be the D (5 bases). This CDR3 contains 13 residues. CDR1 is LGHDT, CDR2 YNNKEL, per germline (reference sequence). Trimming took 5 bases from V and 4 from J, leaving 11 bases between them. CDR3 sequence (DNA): TGTGCCAGCAGCTTCCGGAGGGGCACTGAAGCTTTCTTT. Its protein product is CASSFRRGTEAFF.

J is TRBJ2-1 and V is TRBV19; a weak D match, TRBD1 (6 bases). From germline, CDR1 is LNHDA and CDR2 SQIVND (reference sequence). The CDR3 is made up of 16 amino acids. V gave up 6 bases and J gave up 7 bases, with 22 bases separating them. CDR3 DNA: TGTGCCAGTAGGGGGGTATTCTCGGGACACCAGAATGAGCAGTTCTTC. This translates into CASRGVFSGHQNEQFF.

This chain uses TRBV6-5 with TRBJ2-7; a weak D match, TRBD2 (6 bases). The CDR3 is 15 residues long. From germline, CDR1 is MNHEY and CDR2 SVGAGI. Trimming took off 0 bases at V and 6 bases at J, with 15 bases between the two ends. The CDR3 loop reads CASSYSLGGISEQYF. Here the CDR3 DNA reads TGTGCCAGCAGTTACTCCCTCGGCGGGATATCCGAGCAGTACTTC.

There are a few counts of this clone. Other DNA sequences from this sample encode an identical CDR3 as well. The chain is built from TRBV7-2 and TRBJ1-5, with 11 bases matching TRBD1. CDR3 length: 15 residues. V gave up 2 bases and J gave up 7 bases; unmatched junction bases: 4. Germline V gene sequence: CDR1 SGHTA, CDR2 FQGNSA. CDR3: CASSLRTGGGQPQHF. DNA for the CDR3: TGTGCCAGCAGCTTAAGGACAGGGGGCGGGCAGCCCCAGCATTTT.

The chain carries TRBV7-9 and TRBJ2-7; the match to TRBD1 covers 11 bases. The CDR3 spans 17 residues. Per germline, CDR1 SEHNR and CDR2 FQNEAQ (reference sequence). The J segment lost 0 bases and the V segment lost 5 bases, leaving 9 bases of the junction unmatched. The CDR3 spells CASSPGTGGWASYEQYF. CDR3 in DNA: TGTGCCAGCAGCCCCGGGACAGGGGGATGGGCCTCCTACGAGCAGTACTTC.

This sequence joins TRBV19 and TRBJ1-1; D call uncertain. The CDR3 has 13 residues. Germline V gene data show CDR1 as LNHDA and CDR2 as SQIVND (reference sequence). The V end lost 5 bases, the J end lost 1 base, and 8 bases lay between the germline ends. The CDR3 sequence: CASSPTQNTEAFF. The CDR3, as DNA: TGTGCCAGTAGTCCCACACAGAACACTGAAGCTTTCTTT.

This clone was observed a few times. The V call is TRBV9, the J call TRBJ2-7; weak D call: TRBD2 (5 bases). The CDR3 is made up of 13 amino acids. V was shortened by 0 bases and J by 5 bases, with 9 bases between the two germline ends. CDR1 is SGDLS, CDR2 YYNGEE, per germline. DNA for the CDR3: TGTGCCAGCAGCGTAGGAGGTAGCGACGAGCAGTACTTC. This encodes CASSVGGSDEQYF. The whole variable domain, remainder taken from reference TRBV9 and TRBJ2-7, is DSGVTQTPKHLITATGQRVTLRCSPRSGDLSVYWYQQSLDQGLQFLIQYYNGEERAKGNILERFSAQQFPDLHSELNLSSLELGDSALYFCASSVGGSDEQYFGPGTRLTVT.

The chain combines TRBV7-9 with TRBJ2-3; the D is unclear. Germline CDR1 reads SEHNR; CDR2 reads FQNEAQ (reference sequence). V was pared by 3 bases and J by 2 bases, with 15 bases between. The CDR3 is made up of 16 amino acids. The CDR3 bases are TGTGCCAGCAGCTTTGACCGGGTCCTTTACACAGATACGCAGTATTTT. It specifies CASSFDRVLYTDTQYF.

CDR3 sequence: CATSRDSFAGAQFF. Here the CDR3 DNA reads TGTGCCACCAGCAGAGATTCCTTTGCGGGGGCGCAGTTCTTC. V gene TRBV15 combines with J gene TRBJ2-1, with D maybe TRBD2 (7 bases). Germline CDR1 reads LNHNV; CDR2 reads YYDKDF (reference sequence). The length of the CDR3 is 14 residues. Trimming stripped 0 bases from V and 12 bases from J, with 15 bases between.

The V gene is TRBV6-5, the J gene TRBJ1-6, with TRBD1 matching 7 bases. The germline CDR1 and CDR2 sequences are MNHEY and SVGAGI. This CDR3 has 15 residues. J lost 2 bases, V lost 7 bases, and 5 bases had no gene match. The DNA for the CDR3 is TGTGCCAGCACCAAAGACAGGGCCTATAATTCACCCCTCCACTTT. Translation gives CASTKDRAYNSPLHF.

In DNA, the CDR3 is TGTGCCAGCAGCCAAGGGAGGGATCAGCCCCAGCATTTT. Its translation is CASSQGRDQPQHF. This chain joins TRBV2 and TRBJ1-5; D is ambiguous. V was pared by 6 bases and J by 5 bases, with 11 bases between. This CDR3 contains 13 residues. CDR1 and CDR2 (germline): SNHLY, FYNNEI.

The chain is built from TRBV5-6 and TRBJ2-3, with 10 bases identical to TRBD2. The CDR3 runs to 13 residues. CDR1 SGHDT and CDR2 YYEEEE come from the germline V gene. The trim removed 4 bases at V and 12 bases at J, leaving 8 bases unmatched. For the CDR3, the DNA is TGTGCCAGCAGCCTGCCCAGCGGGGGGGATCAGTATTTT. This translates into CASSLPSGGDQYF.

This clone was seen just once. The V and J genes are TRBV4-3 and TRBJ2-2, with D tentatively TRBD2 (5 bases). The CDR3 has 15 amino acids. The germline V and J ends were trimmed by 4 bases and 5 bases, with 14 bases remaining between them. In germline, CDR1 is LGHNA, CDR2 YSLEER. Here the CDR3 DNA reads TGCGCCAGCAGCCCGATTCGGACGGGGACCGGGGAGCTGTTTTTT. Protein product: CASSPIRTGTGELFF.